The sequence of this TCR beta chain was determined in a study of blood T cell repertoires in COVID-19. Study-level background: Sites in the United States, Italy and Spain provided acute and convalescent COVID-19 samples. T cells, B-cell-depleted T cells, or PBMCs provided the cDNA or gDNA that served as material.

Germline V gene lookup returns CDR1 GTSNPN and CDR2 SVGIG (reference sequence). This CDR3 is 14 amino acids long. Trimming stripped 4 bases from V and 3 bases from J, with 15 bases between. Seattle patients were enrolled during active infection and followed longitudinally. Original processing methods: Amplification of reference gene primers provided the estimated nucleated cell counts. Sequenced by immunoSEQ multiplex PCR; TCRdb stores in-frame clones only, minus some. V and J calls and clone size come straight from that table; D and trimming were deduced from the DNA. The sample yields 85,000 to 120,000 clones, approximately 90% seen once.

V gene TRBV30 combines with J gene TRBJ1-1; D is uncertain. The sequencing sample was made of peripheral blood. The clonotype originates from a woman aged 45 to 65 with COVID-19, enrolled during active disease. In nucleotides, the CDR3 is TGTGCCTGGATCAGGCCACCCCTCGACACTGAAGCTTTCTTT. Amino acids: CAWIRPPLDTEAFF.